A single sample gave rise to the 14 T cell receptor beta chains below, sequenced in a study of CD8+ T cells in alopecia areata. As for treatment: oral pan-JAK inhibitor, 5-10 mg twice daily. Extraction of RNA preceded its reverse transcription into cDNA, which served as the sequencing template. The protocol was immunoSEQ multiplex PCR, while the TCRdb copy is restricted to in-frame clones and leaves out a portion. Here the sample spans 150,000 to 200,000 clones, nearly 60% being singletons. Here the sequenced sample was CD4+ T cells sorted from blood, taken at week 24, from a patient treated with tofacitinib. The source is a human donor with alopecia areata.

The gene calls are TRBV4-1 and TRBJ2-3, with a possible D match to TRBD2 (6 bases). Germline-derived CDR1 and CDR2 are MGHRA and YSYEKL. The V end lost 1 base, the J end lost 6 bases, and 11 bases lay between the germline ends. This CDR3 comprises 14 residues. CDR3 loop: CASSQGRETDTQYF. The CDR3 coding sequence is TGCGCCAGCAGCCAAGGGAGGGAGACCGATACGCAGTATTTT.

This chain connects TRBV5-6 to TRBJ2-7; 9 bases map to TRBD1. The CDR3 totals 15 residues. Germline-derived CDR1 and CDR2 are SGHDT and YYEEEE. Trimming at V came to 1 base and at J to 5 bases, leaving 7 bases not matched to a gene. The CDR3 DNA is TGTGCCAGCAGCTTGCAGGGACAGGGTACGGACGAGCAGTACTTC. Amino acids: CASSLQGQGTDEQYF. Variable domain in full (rest from reference TRBV5-6 and TRBJ2-7): DAGVTQSPTHLIKTRGQQVTLRCSPKSGHDTVSWYQQALGQGPQFIFQYYEEEERQRGNFPDRFSGHQFPNYSSELNVNALLLGDSALYLCASSLQGQGTDEQYFGPGTRLTVT.

This clone was seen more than once but under ten times. V and J are TRBV27 and TRBJ2-2, with D possibly TRBD1 on 6 matching bases. The CDR3 is 15 residues long. V dropped 3 bases and J dropped 13 bases, with 21 bases sitting between them. From germline, CDR1 is MNHEY and CDR2 SMNVEV (reference sequence). The CDR3 DNA reads TGTGCCAGCAGTTTGGACAGCCAATCGATACGGGGGCTGTTTTTT. This codes for CASSLDSQSIRGLFF.

This clone was counted between two and nine times. The V gene is TRBV18, the J gene TRBJ2-7; TRBD2 matches at 7 bases. The junction had 6 bases not matched to a gene; V was cut back by 8 bases and J by 2 bases. CDR1 and CDR2 from the germline V gene are KGHSH and LQKENI. This CDR3 comprises 13 residues. As DNA, the CDR3 is TGTGCCAGCGCAGCGGGGAGACCCTACGAGCAGTACTTC. This codes for CASAAGRPYEQYF.

As DNA, the CDR3 is TGTGCCTGGTCGACGGCTAATAGCAATCAGCCCCAGCATTTT. Protein sequence: CAWSTANSNQPQHF. The J gene is TRBJ1-5, the V gene TRBV30; no definite D call. CDR3 length: 14 residues. Deletions cut 5 bases from V and 0 bases from J, with 11 bases between. CDR1 and CDR2 (germline): GTSNPN, SVGIG (reference sequence).

The chain combines TRBV7-8 with TRBJ2-5, with 12 positions matching TRBD2. The CDR3 contains 15 residues. V shed 5 bases, J shed 4 bases, and the junction held 5 bases outside the gene matches. Looked up from germline, CDR1 is SGHVS and CDR2 is FQNEAQ. CDR3 DNA: TGTGCCAGCAGCATGACGGGACTAGCGGGAGAGACCCAGTACTTC. It specifies CASSMTGLAGETQYF.

The CDR3 spells CASSSLTSGNEQFF. The CDR3 coding sequence is TGCGCCAGCAGTTCGTTGACTAGCGGGAATGAGCAGTTCTTC. The rearrangement links TRBV5-1 to TRBJ2-1, with TRBD2 identical over 10 bases. The V gene's germline CDR1 is SGHRS and CDR2 YFSETQ. The CDR3 sequence is 14 residues long. Unmatched junction bases numbered 6, after V lost 5 bases and J lost 7 bases.

The genes are TRBV5-4 and TRBJ2-5; the match to TRBD2 covers 7 bases. This CDR3 comprises 14 residues. V trimming: 6 bases; J trimming: 3 bases; junction bases outside the gene matches: 8. Germline lookup yields CDR1 SGHNT and CDR2 YYREEE (reference sequence). Written as DNA, the CDR3 is TGTGCCAGCACCAGACGGCTAGCGGAAGAGACCCAGTACTTC. Translation: CASTRRLAEETQYF.

This clone was detected a few times. The rearrangement links TRBV10-3 to TRBJ2-1; D may be TRBD2 (6 bases). Germline V CDR1 and CDR2: ENHRY, SYGVKD. CDR3 length: 17 amino acids. Trimming took 2 bases from V and 3 from J, leaving 17 bases between them. CDR3 nucleotide sequence: TGTGCCATCAGTGAGGGAACGGGAGTGGTCGACTACAATGAGCAGTTCTTC. This gives the protein CAISEGTGVVDYNEQFF.

The CDR3 sequence is CASSRSGEQYF. CDR3 DNA: TGCGCCAGCAGCCGGTCTGGCGAGCAGTACTTC. This rearrangement joins TRBV5-1 to TRBJ2-7; D not certain. Trimming pared 4 bases from V and 6 bases from J, leaving 8 bases between. CDR1 is SGHRS and CDR2 is YFSETQ in the germline V gene. The CDR3 contains 11 residues.

V is TRBV18 and J is TRBJ2-6; 7 nucleotides line up with TRBD2. This CDR3 spans 19 amino acids. CDR1 and CDR2 from the germline V gene are KGHSH and LQKENI. V trimming: 2 bases; J trimming: 0 bases; junction bases outside the gene matches: 10. CDR3 in DNA: TGTGCCAGCTCACCATCAAGAACTAGCGTGCACTCTGGGGCCAACGTCCTGACTTTC. Protein product: CASSPSRTSVHSGANVLTF.

The rearrangement links TRBV9 to TRBJ2-1; D is ambiguous. This CDR3 spans 14 amino acids. Trimming took 5 bases from V and 8 from J, leaving 17 bases between them. Germline V gene lookup returns CDR1 SGDLS and CDR2 YYNGEE. CDR3 region: CASSERPRLDEQFF. CDR3 nucleotides: TGTGCCAGCAGTGAGAGACCCCGGCTCGATGAGCAGTTCTTC.

This clone turned up a few times. The chain couples TRBV2 to TRBJ2-7; unclear D gene. Deletions cut 0 bases from V and 7 bases from J, with 7 bases between. The CDR3 is 12 amino acids. Germline V gene sequence: CDR1 SNHLY, CDR2 FYNNEI. This CDR3 reads CASSEAPREQYF. Here the CDR3 DNA reads TGTGCCAGCAGTGAAGCTCCTAGGGAGCAGTACTTC.

V usage is TRBV29-1 and J usage is TRBJ2-7; no firm D call. V lost 6 bases, J lost 4 bases, and 13 bases lay in between. Germline V gene data show CDR1 as SQVTM and CDR2 as ANQGSEA. CDR3 length: 12 amino acids. The CDR3 region is CSVPGQNYEQYF. CDR3 DNA: TGCAGCGTACCGGGCCAAAATTACGAGCAGTACTTC.